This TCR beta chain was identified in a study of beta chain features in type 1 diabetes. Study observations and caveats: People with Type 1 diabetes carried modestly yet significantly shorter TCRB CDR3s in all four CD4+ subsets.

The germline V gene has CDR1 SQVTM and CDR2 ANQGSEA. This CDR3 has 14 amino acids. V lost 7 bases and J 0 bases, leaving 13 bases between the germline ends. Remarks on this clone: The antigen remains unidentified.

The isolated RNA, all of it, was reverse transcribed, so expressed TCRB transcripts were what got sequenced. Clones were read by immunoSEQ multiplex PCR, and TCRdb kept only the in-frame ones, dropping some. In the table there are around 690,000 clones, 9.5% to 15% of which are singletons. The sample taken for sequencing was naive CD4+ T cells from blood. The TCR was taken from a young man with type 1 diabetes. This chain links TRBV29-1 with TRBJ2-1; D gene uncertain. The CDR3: CSGKRPSSYNEQFF. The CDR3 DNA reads TGCAGCGGTAAAAGACCAAGCTCCTACAATGAGCAGTTCTTC.